This is a list of T cell receptor beta chains from one sample in a study of identical twins. One entry per CDR3 protein, called by TCRdb with MiXCR from the 5' RACE reads. The table shows a few hundred thousand distinct CDR3 sequences, with 5% to 7% occurring only once. These data were also reused for a study on T cells expressing NK-cell markers.

The specimen was CD8+ T cells sorted from blood. The receptors shown here come from a woman younger than 35 in good health. CDR3s leave out the opening cysteine and the closing phenylalanine or tryptophan. D genes are given only for firm matches. Size values are once, few and many counts, or a class for expanded clones, and some rows have none.

j_call v_call d_call clone_size cdr3_aa
TRBJ2-2 TRBV9 NA few ASGEPGGPKINTGELF
TRBJ2-1 TRBV7-9 NA few ASSWSPTREKNNEQF
TRBJ2-1 TRBV9 TRBD2 NA ASGGGLHNEQF
TRBJ2-2 TRBV30 NA NA AWSGGNGELF
TRBJ2-1 TRBV7-9 NA few ASSPAGAETYNEQF
TRBJ2-1 TRBV11-2 NA many ASSLGGANEQF
TRBJ2-5 TRBV12-3/TRBV12-4 TRBD1 NA ASSLAGTEETQY
TRBJ1-3 TRBV7-9 NA NA ASSFEGRVGNTIY
TRBJ2-3 TRBV7-9 TRBD2 few ASSLPSGVVPDTQY
TRBJ2-5 TRBV7-9 TRBD2 few ASSPSTSGTGQETQY
TRBJ2-3 TRBV4-1 NA NA ASSQLGGRTDTQY
TRBJ2-2 TRBV18 NA few ASSPQGIDTGELF
TRBJ2-5 TRBV25-1 NA few ASSDYGGRPQETQY
TRBJ2-3 TRBV9 NA many ASSPGTSSTDTQY
TRBJ2-2 TRBV7-9 TRBD2 many ASTSGEYTGELF
TRBJ2-7 TRBV7-9 TRBD1 many ASSPGTGVSYEQY
TRBJ2-5 TRBV6-1 NA NA ASFQQTQY
TRBJ1-1 TRBV7-6 NA NA ASSLVKRGGNTEAF
TRBJ1-3 TRBV7-6 TRBD1 NA ASSLLQGGGNTIY
TRBJ2-4 TRBV20-1 TRBD2 NA SARGMILANIQY
TRBJ2-3 TRBV6-5 NA many ASSSWPPWADTQY
TRBJ2-3 TRBV3-1 NA few ASSQGGRLSDTQY
TRBJ2-5 TRBV7-6 NA many ASSLVTGARETQY
TRBJ1-2 TRBV7-9 NA few ASSSSGVGYT
TRBJ2-1 TRBV7-2 NA once ASSSPRHLTYNEQF
TRBJ1-2 TRBV10-2 NA many ASSEDILYGYT
TRBJ1-1 TRBV11-2 NA NA ASRPGTNTEAF
TRBJ2-1 TRBV3-1 TRBD2 few ASSQEGRAGGGNEQF
TRBJ2-2 TRBV9 NA few ASSAGISPGELF
TRBJ1-1 TRBV12-3/TRBV12-4 NA many ASTKEGGGTEAF
TRBJ1-2 TRBV7-6 NA NA ASSFSPGFTGGYT
TRBJ2-1 TRBV6-2/TRBV6-3 TRBD2 many ASRGTTYNEQF
TRBJ1-1 TRBV10-3 TRBD1 NA AISDGDRGQNTEAF
TRBJ1-1 TRBV20-1 TRBD1 NA SASLGGVTEAF
TRBJ1-2 TRBV12-3/TRBV12-4 TRBD1 many ASSLSSTGRDGYT
TRBJ1-1 TRBV12-3/TRBV12-4 NA many ASSYGRNTEAF
TRBJ2-1 TRBV4-1 NA NA ASSQRETGSWYEQF
TRBJ2-4 TRBV4-3 NA NA ASSQDVGRVNIQY
TRBJ2-7 TRBV15 TRBD2 NA ATSSVGLAPYEQY
TRBJ1-1 TRBV6-5 TRBD1 few ASSYSSRGRGHTEAF
TRBJ2-7 TRBV29-1 TRBD1 many SATGGLGEQY
TRBJ2-7 TRBV12-3/TRBV12-4 NA many ASSFGGFEYEQY
TRBJ2-1 TRBV7-3 TRBD1 many ASRGDRAYDEQF